Below, 27 T cell receptor beta chains from the same sample are listed, as sequenced in a study of blood T cell repertoires in COVID-19. Here immunoSEQ multiplex PCR was the method, and the copy in TCRdb shows in-frame clones only, minus some. The repertoire holds 100,000 to 150,000 clones, with more than 80% as singletons. The sequenced sample consisted of peripheral blood. The receptors derive from a man aged 65 to 79 with active or convalescent COVID-19.

In its sample, this clone was seen a few times. This rearrangement joins TRBV6-4 to TRBJ2-1; 11 bases line up with TRBD2. Germline V gene sequence: CDR1 MRHNA, CDR2 SNTAGT. The length of the CDR3 is 16 residues. Losses at the gene ends were 4 bases for V and 2 bases for J; bases not matched to a gene: 4. CDR3 loop: CASSGVAGGPYNEQFF. CDR3 DNA: TGTGCCAGCAGTGGAGTAGCGGGAGGGCCCTACAATGAGCAGTTCTTC.

This clone turned up a few times. The chain links TRBV19 to TRBJ1-2; 10 positions match TRBD1. V shed 3 bases and J 8 bases; nucleotides not matched to a gene: 0. From germline, CDR1 is LNHDA and CDR2 SQIVND (reference sequence). The CDR3 spans 12 residues. The CDR3 sequence: CASSMTGGGYTF. The CDR3 nucleotides read TGTGCCAGTAGTATGACAGGGGGCGGCTACACCTTC.

V and J are TRBV3-1 (or the pseudogene TRBV3-2) and TRBJ2-7, with 7 bases identical to TRBD1. Per the germline V gene, CDR1 is LGHDT and CDR2 is YNNKEL (reference sequence). V lost 7 bases and J lost 2; bases outside the gene matches: 5. This CDR3 has 13 residues. The CDR3 nucleotides are TGTGCCAGCACTCGACAGGGCACCTACGAGCAGTACTTC. Its translation is CASTRQGTYEQYF.

This chain connects TRBV28 to TRBJ1-1; D is ambiguous. Germline-derived CDR1 and CDR2 are MDHEN and SYDVKM. V lost 3 bases to trimming and J lost 6 bases, with 14 bases between them. This CDR3 has 14 amino acids. CDR3 DNA: TGTGCCAGCAGTTTCAACGGGAAGAAGGCTGAAGCTTTCTTT. Its translation: CASSFNGKKAEAFF.

The V and J genes are TRBV28 and TRBJ2-2; 12 bases are a match to TRBD2. CDR1 and CDR2 from the germline V gene are MDHEN and SYDVKM. The CDR3 length is 15 residues. J gave up 7 bases and V 2 bases, and 2 bases lay outside the gene matches. The CDR3 spells CASSLLAGGDGELFF. The CDR3 DNA reads TGTGCCAGCAGTTTACTAGCGGGAGGGGACGGGGAGCTGTTTTTT.

J is TRBJ1-4 and V is TRBV7-2; maybe TRBD1 (5 bases). CDR1 is SGHTA, CDR2 FQGNSA, per germline. Trimming shortened V by 5 bases and J by 8 bases, and 18 bases separated the two germline ends. The CDR3 is 15 amino acids. CDR3 sequence: CASSPIGGAREKLFF. The CDR3 DNA sequence: TGTGCCAGCAGCCCCATAGGAGGGGCACGGGAAAAACTGTTTTTT.

This chain joins TRBV7-2 and TRBJ2-3; TRBD2 aligns across 7 bases. With 3 bases clipped from V and 3 bases from J, the junction kept 9 bases outside the gene matches. This CDR3 region has 16 residues. The germline V gene has CDR1 SGHTA and CDR2 FQGNSA. CDR3 protein: CASSFSSGPRTDTQYF. The CDR3 DNA follows: TGTGCCAGCAGCTTTAGTAGCGGGCCTCGTACAGATACGCAGTATTTT. Filled out from reference TRBV7-2 and TRBJ2-3, the complete variable domain reads GAGVSQSPSNKVTEKGKDVELRCDPISGHTALYWYRQSLGQGLEFLIYFQGNSAPDKSGLPSDRFSAERTGGSVSTLTIQRTQQEDSAVYLCASSFSSGPRTDTQYFGPGTRLTVL.

The V gene is TRBV20-1, the J gene TRBJ2-5; no definite D call. V was clipped by 6 bases and J by 7 bases, with 12 bases between them. The CDR3 has 11 amino acids. The germline V gene has CDR1 DFQATT and CDR2 SNEGSKA (reference sequence). The CDR3 DNA follows: TGCAGTGCCCACGGTACCGGGACCCAGTACTTC. It yields the protein CSAHGTGTQYF.

The CDR3 sequence is CASSLGLADTDTQYF. The CDR3 DNA follows: TGTGCCAGCAGTTTAGGCCTAGCGGACACAGATACGCAGTATTTT. The chain joins TRBV27 to TRBJ2-3; 7 bases agree with TRBD2. Per germline, CDR1 MNHEY and CDR2 SMNVEV (reference sequence). V gave up 2 bases and J gave up 2 bases; unmatched junction bases: 4. The CDR3 is 15 amino acids.

The rearrangement joins TRBV12-3 or TRBV12-4 to TRBJ2-5; 8 bases line up with TRBD2. This CDR3 has 13 residues. Trimming took 3 bases from V and 4 from J; bases not matched to a gene: 1. CDR3 protein: CASSFSGIETQYF. The DNA of the CDR3 is TGTGCCAGCAGTTTTAGCGGGATAGAGACCCAGTACTTC.

This chain links TRBV5-4 with TRBJ2-1, with 13 bases lining up with TRBD2. There are 15 residues in the CDR3. Germline V lookup: CDR1 SGHNT, CDR2 YYREEE (reference sequence). V lost 4 bases and J lost 9; bases outside the gene matches: 7. The CDR3 nucleotides are TGTGCCAGCAGCCCACTAGCGGGAGGGCCGGTTGAGCAGTTCTTC. Amino acid sequence: CASSPLAGGPVEQFF.

The V and J genes are TRBV9 and TRBJ1-6, with 7 bases matching TRBD1. CDR3 size: 18 residues. The V gene end was trimmed by 4 bases and the J gene end by 5 bases; junction bases not matched to a gene: 15. Germline-derived CDR1 and CDR2 are SGDLS and YYNGEE. CDR3 protein: CASSPQGRWDSHNSPLHF. The CDR3 DNA is TGTGCCAGCAGCCCTCAGGGCAGATGGGACAGTCATAATTCACCCCTCCACTTT.

The sample holds a few counts of this clone. This chain uses TRBV15 with TRBJ2-2; TRBD2 is a possible D gene (6 bases). V was pared by 5 bases and J by 0 bases, with 22 bases between. There are 19 residues in the CDR3. Germline-derived CDR1 and CDR2 are LNHNV and YYDKDF (reference sequence). In nucleotides, the CDR3 is TGTGCCACCAGCTCTCCCTCGACTAGGAGGCTATCGAACACCGGGGAGCTGTTTTTT. This gives the protein CATSSPSTRRLSNTGELFF.

The chain is built from TRBV5-4 and TRBJ2-5, with D perhaps matching TRBD2 (6 bases). CDR1 SGHNT and CDR2 YYREEE come from the germline V gene (reference sequence). The CDR3 contains 13 residues. With 3 bases removed from V and 2 bases from J, the gap between germline ends came to 8 bases. CDR3 sequence reads: CASSWDWQETQYF. Written as DNA, the CDR3 is TGTGCCAGCAGCTGGGACTGGCAAGAGACCCAGTACTTC.

The rearrangement uses TRBV10-3 and TRBJ2-2; D possibly corresponds to TRBD2 (7 bases). CDR1 is ENHRY and CDR2 is SYGVKD in the germline V gene. V lost 0 bases and J 6 bases, leaving 11 bases between the germline ends. The CDR3 sequence is 15 residues long. CDR3 amino acids: CAISESGGAPGELFF. The CDR3 DNA follows: TGTGCCATCAGTGAGTCGGGGGGGGCGCCCGGGGAGCTGTTTTTT.

This clone was recorded once. The V and J genes are TRBV27 and TRBJ2-7; 7 bases match TRBD1. The CDR3 is 13 residues long. The ends lost 6 bases at V and 6 bases at J; junction bases unmatched: 8. Germline loops: CDR1 MNHEY, CDR2 SMNVEV (reference sequence). For the CDR3, the DNA is TGTGCCAGCAGGCCCAGACAGGGCCCCGAGCAGTACTTC. Translation: CASRPRQGPEQYF.

The chain joins TRBV18 to TRBJ1-2, with TRBD1 matching 7 bases. Germline assignment: CDR1 KGHSH and CDR2 LQKENI. J was trimmed by 7 bases and V by 3 bases; bases with no gene match: 5. This CDR3 is 13 amino acids long. The chain's CDR3 is CASSPGTETGYTF. DNA of the CDR3: TGTGCCAGCTCACCTGGGACAGAAACTGGCTACACCTTC.

The V gene is TRBV28, the J gene TRBJ1-2; D may be TRBD1 (5 bases). This CDR3 has 18 residues. CDR1 is MDHEN, CDR2 SYDVKM, per germline. Trimming shortened V by 4 bases and J by 0 bases, and 21 bases separated the two germline ends. The CDR3 spells CASSSPATGGPTNYGYTF. In DNA form, the CDR3 reads TGTGCCAGCAGTTCCCCCGCCACCGGGGGACCAACTAACTATGGCTACACCTTC.

This clone is a singleton in its sample. CDR3 DNA: TGTGCCAGCAGCATTGGACAGGGGGAGGTAAGTGAAAAACTGTTTTTT. Translation gives CASSIGQGEVSEKLFF. The V and J genes are TRBV11-3 and TRBJ1-4; 10 bases fit TRBD1. Germline V CDR1 and CDR2: SGHNT, YENEEA. The CDR3 length is 16 residues. Trimming removed 5 bases from V and 7 bases from J; junction bases left unmatched: 10.

This rearrangement joins TRBV5-4 to TRBJ2-7; 7 bases are a match to TRBD2. The CDR3 is 16 residues long. Germline assignment: CDR1 SGHNT and CDR2 YYREEE (reference sequence). V trimming: 4 bases; J trimming: 0 bases; junction bases outside the gene matches: 10. CDR3 nucleotide sequence: TGTGCCAGCAGCACGAGCCTAGCGGCTAGCTCCTACGAGCAGTACTTC. This sequence encodes CASSTSLAASSYEQYF.

Worth noting for this clone: At one boundary the junction diverges from the germline segment, which might be a read error. Here the CDR3 reads CASSEALRKGEDF. CDR3 sequence (DNA): TGTGCCAGCAGTGAAGCGCTTCGTAAAGGGGAGGACTTC. J is TRBJ2-7 and V is TRBV6-1; TRBD2 might be the D (6 bases). The germline CDR1 and CDR2 sequences are MNHNS and SASEGT. This CDR3 is built from 13 residues.

The chain combines TRBV19 with TRBJ2-1, with 10 bases identical to TRBD2. Germline V gene sequence: CDR1 LNHDA, CDR2 SQIVND (reference sequence). J was trimmed by 3 bases and V by 5 bases; bases with no gene match: 1. CDR3 length: 14 residues. CDR3 residues: CASSLAGVYNEQFF. In DNA, the CDR3 is TGTGCCAGTAGTCTAGCGGGAGTCTACAATGAGCAGTTCTTC. Supplemented by reference TRBV19 and TRBJ2-1, the full variable domain reads DGGITQSPKYLFRKEGQNVTLSCEQNLNHDAMYWYRQDPGQGLRLIYYSQIVNDFQKGDIAEGYSVSREKKESFPLTVTSAQKNPTAFYLCASSLAGVYNEQFFGPGTRLTVL.

The chain carries TRBV7-9 and TRBJ2-5; 12 bases are a match to TRBD2. Germline loops: CDR1 SEHNR, CDR2 FQNEAQ (reference sequence). The CDR3 covers 20 residues. Trimming at V came to 5 bases and at J to 1 base, leaving 17 bases not matched to a gene. CDR3 loop: CASSTRTSGTTLTSQETQYF. CDR3 nucleotides: TGTGCCAGCAGCACAAGGACTAGCGGGACCACGCTTACCTCCCAAGAGACCCAGTACTTC. The full variable domain, rest sourced from reference TRBV7-9 and TRBJ2-5, is DTGVSQNPRHKITKRGQNVTFRCDPISEHNRLYWYRQTLGQGPEFLTYFQNEAQLEKSRLLSDRFSAERPKGSFSTLEIQRTEQGDSAMYLCASSTRTSGTTLTSQETQYFGPGTRLLVL.

Comments on this clone: At one end the junction does not follow the germline gene, possibly because of a read error. The V gene is TRBV2, the J gene TRBJ2-1, with TRBD1 matching 9 bases. The germline CDR1 and CDR2 sequences are SNHLY and FYNNEI. The CDR3 spans 15 residues. CDR3 DNA sequence: TGTGCCAGCAGCGAAGGGACAGGGAATTTCAATGAGCAGTTCTTC. It codes for CASSEGTGNFNEQFF.

The chain has TRBV7-8 and TRBJ1-2; the match to TRBD1 covers 7 bases. The CDR3 sequence is 12 residues long. Germline V gives CDR1 SGHVS, CDR2 FQNEAQ. V trimming: 8 bases; J trimming: 7 bases; junction bases outside the gene matches: 7. CDR3: CASGSGGGGYTF. The CDR3 region has the DNA TGTGCCAGCGGCTCAGGGGGAGGTGGCTACACCTTC.

This chain links TRBV18 with TRBJ1-4; D remains ambiguous. Per germline, CDR1 KGHSH and CDR2 LQKENI. The CDR3 has 15 amino acids. The V end was cut by 0 bases, the J end by 5 bases, with 10 bases between. The DNA for the CDR3 is TGTGCCAGCTCACCACCGGGAGCCGGCAATGAAAAACTGTTTTTT. It encodes CASSPPGAGNEKLFF. Complete variable domain (other parts from reference TRBV18 and TRBJ1-4): NAGVMQNPRHLVRRRGQEARLRCSPMKGHSHVYWYRQLPEEGLKFMVYLQKENIIDESGMPKERFSAEFPKEGPSILRIQQVVRGDSAAYFCASSPPGAGNEKLFFGSGTQLSVL.

The CDR3 DNA sequence: TGTGCCTGGATTAGCGGAGCCGGGGAGCTGTTTTTT. This encodes CAWISGAGELFF. V gene TRBV30 combines with J gene TRBJ2-2; maybe TRBD2 (6 bases). Trimming pared 4 bases from V and 6 bases from J, leaving 9 bases between. Per germline, CDR1 GTSNPN and CDR2 SVGIG (reference sequence). CDR3 size: 12 residues.